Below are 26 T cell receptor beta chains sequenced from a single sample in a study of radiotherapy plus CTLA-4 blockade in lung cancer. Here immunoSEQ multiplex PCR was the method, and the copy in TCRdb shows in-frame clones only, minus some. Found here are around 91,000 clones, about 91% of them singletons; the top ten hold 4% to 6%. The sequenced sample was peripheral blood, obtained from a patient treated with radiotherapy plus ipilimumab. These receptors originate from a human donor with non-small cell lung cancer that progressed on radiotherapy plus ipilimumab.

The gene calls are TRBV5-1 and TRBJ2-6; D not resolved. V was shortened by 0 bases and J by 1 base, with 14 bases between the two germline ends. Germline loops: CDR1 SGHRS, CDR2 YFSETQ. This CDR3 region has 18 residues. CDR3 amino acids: CASSLDVGTLSGANVLTF. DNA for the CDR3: TGCGCCAGCAGCTTGGACGTGGGCACATTGTCTGGGGCCAACGTCCTGACTTTC.

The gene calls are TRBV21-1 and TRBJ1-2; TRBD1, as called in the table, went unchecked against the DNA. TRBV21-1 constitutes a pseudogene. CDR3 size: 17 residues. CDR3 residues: CASSKALFFTGGTGYTF. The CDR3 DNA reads TGTGCCAGCAGCAAAGCGCTTTTTTTCACAGGGGGCACTGGCTACACCTTC.

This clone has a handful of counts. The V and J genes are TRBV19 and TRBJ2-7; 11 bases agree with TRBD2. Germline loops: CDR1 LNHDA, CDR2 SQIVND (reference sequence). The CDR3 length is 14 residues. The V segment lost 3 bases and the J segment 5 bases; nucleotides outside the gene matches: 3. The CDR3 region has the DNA TGTGCCAGTAGTATGGGACTAGCGGCGGACGAGCAGTACTTC. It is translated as CASSMGLAADEQYF.

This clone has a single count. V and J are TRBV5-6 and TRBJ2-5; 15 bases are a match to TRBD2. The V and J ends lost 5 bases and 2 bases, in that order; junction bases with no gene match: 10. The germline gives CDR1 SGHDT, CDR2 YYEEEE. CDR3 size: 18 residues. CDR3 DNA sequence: TGTGCCAGCAGAAGGACTAGCGGGAGGGCCGGGGCGCAAGAGACCCAGTACTTC. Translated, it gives CASRRTSGRAGAQETQYF.

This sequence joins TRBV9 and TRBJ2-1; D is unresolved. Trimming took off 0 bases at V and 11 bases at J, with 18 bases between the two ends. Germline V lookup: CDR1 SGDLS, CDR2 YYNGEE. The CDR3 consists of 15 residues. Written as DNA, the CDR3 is TGTGCCAGCAGCGTAGAGGCGGCGGCCTCGAATCAGCAGTTCTTC. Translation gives CASSVEAAASNQQFF.

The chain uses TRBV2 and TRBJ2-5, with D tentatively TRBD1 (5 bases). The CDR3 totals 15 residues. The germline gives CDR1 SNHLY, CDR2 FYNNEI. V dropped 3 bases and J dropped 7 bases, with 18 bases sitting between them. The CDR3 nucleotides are TGTGCCAGCAGTGACTATAGGGGCCGCAATGTGACCCAGTACTTC. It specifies CASSDYRGRNVTQYF.

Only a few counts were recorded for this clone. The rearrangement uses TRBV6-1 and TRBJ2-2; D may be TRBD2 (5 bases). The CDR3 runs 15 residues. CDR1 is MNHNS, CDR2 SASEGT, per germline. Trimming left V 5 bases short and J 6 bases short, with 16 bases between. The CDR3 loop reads CASSPRSDHPGELFF. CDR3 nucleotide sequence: TGTGCCAGCAGTCCGCGTAGCGACCACCCCGGGGAGCTGTTTTTT.

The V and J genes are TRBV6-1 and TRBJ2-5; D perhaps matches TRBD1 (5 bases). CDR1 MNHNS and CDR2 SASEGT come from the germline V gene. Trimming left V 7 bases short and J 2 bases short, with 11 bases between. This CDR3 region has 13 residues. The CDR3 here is CASNRAGQETQYF. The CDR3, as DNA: TGTGCCAGCAATCGTGCAGGGCAAGAGACCCAGTACTTC.

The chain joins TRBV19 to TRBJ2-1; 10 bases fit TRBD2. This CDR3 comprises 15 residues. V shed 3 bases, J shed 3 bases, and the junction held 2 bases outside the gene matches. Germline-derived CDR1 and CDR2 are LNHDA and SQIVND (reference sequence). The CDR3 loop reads CASSIGTSVYNEQFF. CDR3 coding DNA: TGTGCCAGTAGTATTGGGACTAGCGTCTACAATGAGCAGTTCTTC.

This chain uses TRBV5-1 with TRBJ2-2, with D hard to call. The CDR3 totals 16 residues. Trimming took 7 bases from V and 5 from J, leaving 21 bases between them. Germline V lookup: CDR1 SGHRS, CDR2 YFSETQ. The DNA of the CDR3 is TGCGCCAGCCGTCCGCGTGGCTTTCTTCAAACCGGGGAGCTGTTTTTT. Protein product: CASRPRGFLQTGELFF.

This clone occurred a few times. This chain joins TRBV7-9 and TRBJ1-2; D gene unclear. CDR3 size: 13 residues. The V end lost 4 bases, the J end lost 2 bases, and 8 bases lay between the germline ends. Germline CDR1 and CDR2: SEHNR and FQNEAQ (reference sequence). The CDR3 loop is CASSWDSNYGYTF. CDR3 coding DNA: TGTGCCAGCAGCTGGGATTCGAACTATGGCTACACCTTC.

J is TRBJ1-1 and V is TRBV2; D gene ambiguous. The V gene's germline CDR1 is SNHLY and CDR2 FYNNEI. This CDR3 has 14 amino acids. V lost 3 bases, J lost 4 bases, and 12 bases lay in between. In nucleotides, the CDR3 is TGTGCCAGCAGTGATCGGCGGGGAGGCACTGAAGCTTTCTTT. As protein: CASSDRRGGTEAFF.

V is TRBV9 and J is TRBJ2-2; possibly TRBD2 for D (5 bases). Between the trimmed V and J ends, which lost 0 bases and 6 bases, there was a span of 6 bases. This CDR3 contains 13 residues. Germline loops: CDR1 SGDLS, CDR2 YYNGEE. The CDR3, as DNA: TGTGCCAGCAGCGTAGTGGGAGCCGGGGAGCTGTTTTTT. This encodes CASSVVGAGELFF.

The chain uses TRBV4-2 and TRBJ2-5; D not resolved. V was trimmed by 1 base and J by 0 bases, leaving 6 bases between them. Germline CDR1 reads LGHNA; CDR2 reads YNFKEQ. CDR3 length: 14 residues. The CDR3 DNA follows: TGTGCCAGCAGCCAAGTCGGGCACCAAGAGACCCAGTACTTC. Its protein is CASSQVGHQETQYF.

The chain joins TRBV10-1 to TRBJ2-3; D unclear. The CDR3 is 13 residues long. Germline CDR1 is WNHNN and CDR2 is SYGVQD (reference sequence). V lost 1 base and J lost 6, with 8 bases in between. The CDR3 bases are TGCGCCAGCAGTGAGTTGGTTTTCGATACGCAGTATTTT. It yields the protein CASSELVFDTQYF.

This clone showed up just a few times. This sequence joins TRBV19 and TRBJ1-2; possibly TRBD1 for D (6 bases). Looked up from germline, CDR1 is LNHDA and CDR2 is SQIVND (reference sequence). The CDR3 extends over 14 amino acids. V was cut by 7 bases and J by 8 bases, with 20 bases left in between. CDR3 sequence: CASTIAGAGVGYTF. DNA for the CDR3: TGTGCCAGTACCATCGCAGGGGCTGGGGTAGGCTACACCTTC.

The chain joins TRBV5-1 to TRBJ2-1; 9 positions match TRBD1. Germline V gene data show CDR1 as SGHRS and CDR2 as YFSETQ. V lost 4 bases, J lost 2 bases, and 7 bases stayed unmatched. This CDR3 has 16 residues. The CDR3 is CASSPGQGRTYNEQFF. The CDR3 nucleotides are TGCGCCAGCAGCCCGGGACAGGGAAGAACCTACAATGAGCAGTTCTTC.

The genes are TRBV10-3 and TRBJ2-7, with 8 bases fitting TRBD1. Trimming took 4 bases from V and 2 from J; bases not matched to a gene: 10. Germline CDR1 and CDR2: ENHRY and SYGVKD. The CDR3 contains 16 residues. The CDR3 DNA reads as TGTGCCATCAGTGTCTCAGACAGGGGAAGTGCCTACGAGCAGTACTTC. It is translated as CAISVSDRGSAYEQYF.

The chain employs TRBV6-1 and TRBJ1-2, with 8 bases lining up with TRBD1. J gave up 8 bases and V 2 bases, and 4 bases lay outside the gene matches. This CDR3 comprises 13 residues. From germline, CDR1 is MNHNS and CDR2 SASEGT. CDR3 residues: CASSERDRSGYTF. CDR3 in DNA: TGTGCCAGCAGTGAACGGGACAGGTCGGGCTACACCTTC.

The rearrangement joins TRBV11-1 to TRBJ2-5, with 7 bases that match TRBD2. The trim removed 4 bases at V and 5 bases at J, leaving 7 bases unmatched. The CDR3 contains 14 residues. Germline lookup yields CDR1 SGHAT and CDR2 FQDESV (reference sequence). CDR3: CASSSGLVGETQYF. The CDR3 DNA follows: TGTGCCAGCAGCTCAGGACTAGTCGGGGAGACCCAGTACTTC. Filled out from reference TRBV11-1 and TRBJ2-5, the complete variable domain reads EAEVAQSPRYKITEKSQAVAFWCDPISGHATLYWYRQILGQGPELLVQFQDESVVDDSQLPKDRFSAERLKGVDSTLKIQPAELGDSAMYLCASSSGLVGETQYFGPGTRLLVL.

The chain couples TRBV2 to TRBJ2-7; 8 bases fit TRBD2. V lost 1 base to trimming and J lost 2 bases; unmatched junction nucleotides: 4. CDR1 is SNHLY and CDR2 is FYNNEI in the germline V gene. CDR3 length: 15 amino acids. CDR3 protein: CASSEGGLGPYEQYF. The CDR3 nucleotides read TGTGCCAGCAGTGAAGGGGGACTAGGGCCCTACGAGCAGTACTTC.

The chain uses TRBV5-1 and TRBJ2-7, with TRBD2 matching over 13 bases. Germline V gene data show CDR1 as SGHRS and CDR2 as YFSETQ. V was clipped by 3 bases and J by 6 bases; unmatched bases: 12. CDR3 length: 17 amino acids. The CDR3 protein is CASSWEGTSGTLGEQYF. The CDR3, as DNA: TGCGCCAGCAGCTGGGAAGGGACTAGCGGGACTTTAGGCGAGCAGTACTTC.

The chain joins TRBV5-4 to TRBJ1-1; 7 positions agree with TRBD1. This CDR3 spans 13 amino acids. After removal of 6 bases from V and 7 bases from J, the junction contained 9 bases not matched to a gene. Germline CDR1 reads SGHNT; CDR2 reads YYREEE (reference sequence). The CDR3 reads CASNPQGRVEAFF. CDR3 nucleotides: TGTGCCAGCAACCCACAGGGGAGGGTTGAAGCTTTCTTT.

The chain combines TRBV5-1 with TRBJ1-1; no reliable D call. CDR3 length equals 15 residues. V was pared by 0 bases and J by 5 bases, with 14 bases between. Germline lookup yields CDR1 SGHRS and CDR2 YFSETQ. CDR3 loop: CASSLGAPPTTEAFF. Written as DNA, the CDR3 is TGCGCCAGCAGCTTGGGGGCACCGCCGACGACTGAAGCTTTCTTT.

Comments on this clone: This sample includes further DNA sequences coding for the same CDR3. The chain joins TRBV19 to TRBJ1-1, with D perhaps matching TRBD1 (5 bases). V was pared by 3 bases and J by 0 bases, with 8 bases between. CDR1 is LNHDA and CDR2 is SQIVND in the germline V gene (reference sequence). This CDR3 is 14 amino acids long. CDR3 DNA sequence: TGTGCCAGTAGTATCCGACAGCTGAACACTGAAGCTTTCTTT. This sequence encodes CASSIRQLNTEAFF.

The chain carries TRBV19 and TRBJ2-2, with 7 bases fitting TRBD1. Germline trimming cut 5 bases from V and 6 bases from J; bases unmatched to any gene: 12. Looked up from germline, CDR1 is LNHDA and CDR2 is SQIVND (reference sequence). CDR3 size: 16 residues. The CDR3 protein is CASSLSHPTGPGELFF. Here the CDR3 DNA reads TGTGCCAGTAGTCTCTCTCACCCGACAGGGCCCGGGGAGCTGTTTTTT.